Listed below are T cell receptor beta chains from one sample, sequenced in a study of human T cells and chemical hapten exposure. TCRdb redid the calling of the RACE reads with MiXCR, one entry per CDR3 protein. The table shows some 380,000 distinct CDR3 sequences, with nearly 5% occurring only once. The specimen comprised whole blood, sampled in connection with sensitization to the hapten diphenylcyclopropenone (DPC). The source of these receptors is a woman between 45 and 60 years old with alopecia areata. Some clones in this sample may be carry-over from other donors' samples. Both conserved end residues are part of each CDR3. A D gene is named only where the DNA matches it firmly. Clone size is not always given. Where it is, it says once, few, many or a class for expanded clones.

clone_size: .
v_call: TRBV29-1
d_call: .
j_call: TRBJ2-7
cdr3_length: 14
cdr3_aa: CSVGLTGAGNEQYF
cdr3_nt: TGCAGCGTCGGACTAACAGGGGCCGGGAACGAGCAGTACTTC

clone_size: many
v_call: TRBV27
d_call: TRBD1
j_call: TRBJ1-4
cdr3_length: 15
cdr3_aa: CASSFTGAINEKLFF
cdr3_nt: TGTGCCAGCAGTTTTACAGGGGCGATTAATGAAAAACTGTTTTTT

clone_size: many
v_call: TRBV4-1
d_call: TRBD1
j_call: TRBJ1-5
cdr3_length: 15
cdr3_aa: CASSQVTGTAQPQHF
cdr3_nt: TGCGCCAGCAGCCAAGTGACAGGGACGGCTCAGCCCCAGCATTTT

clone_size: many
v_call: TRBV10-3
d_call: .
j_call: TRBJ2-7
cdr3_length: 13
cdr3_aa: CAISESGRYEQYF
cdr3_nt: TGTGCCATCAGTGAGTCCGGTAGATACGAGCAGTACTTC

clone_size: many
v_call: TRBV7-2
d_call: TRBD2
j_call: TRBJ2-7
cdr3_length: 14
cdr3_aa: CASSAWTSGDLMDF
cdr3_nt: TGTGCCAGCAGCGCATGGACTAGCGGTGATCTCATGGACTTC

clone_size: many
v_call: TRBV20-1
d_call: TRBD1
j_call: TRBJ1-5
cdr3_length: 15
cdr3_aa: CSARVSGQGNQPQHF
cdr3_nt: TGCAGTGCTAGAGTCTCGGGACAGGGCAATCAGCCCCAGCATTTT

clone_size: many
v_call: TRBV2
d_call: .
j_call: TRBJ1-6
cdr3_length: 14
cdr3_aa: CASSRRGSDSPLHF
cdr3_nt: TGTGCCAGCAGTCGGCGGGGTAGCGACTCACCCCTCCACTTT

clone_size: many
v_call: TRBV28
d_call: .
j_call: TRBJ2-7
cdr3_length: 12
cdr3_aa: CASKRGGYEQYF
cdr3_nt: TGTGCCAGTAAGCGCGGCGGCTACGAGCAGTACTTC

clone_size: many
v_call: TRBV13
d_call: .
j_call: TRBJ2-3
cdr3_length: 14
cdr3_aa: CASSSPTTQATQYF
cdr3_nt: TGTGCCAGCAGCTCCCCGACTACCCAGGCTACGCAGTATTTT

clone_size: many
v_call: TRBV20-1
d_call: .
j_call: TRBJ2-4
cdr3_length: 16
cdr3_aa: CSARVRGMDSQNIQYF
cdr3_nt: TGCAGTGCTAGAGTTAGGGGAATGGACAGCCAAAACATTCAGTACTTC

clone_size: few
v_call: TRBV9
d_call: .
j_call: TRBJ2-6
cdr3_length: 16
cdr3_aa: CASSVNVISGANVLTF
cdr3_nt: TGTGCCAGCAGCGTAAACGTTATCTCTGGGGCCAACGTCCTGACTTTC

clone_size: .
v_call: TRBV9
d_call: TRBD2
j_call: TRBJ2-2
cdr3_length: 16
cdr3_aa: CASSVESGRRTGELFF
cdr3_nt: TGTGCCAGCAGCGTAGAAAGCGGGAGACGCACCGGGGAGCTGTTTTTT

clone_size: many
v_call: TRBV11-2
d_call: .
j_call: TRBJ1-2
cdr3_length: 14
cdr3_aa: CASSEGDSNYGYTF
cdr3_nt: TGTGCCAGCAGCGAGGGGGATTCTAACTATGGCTACACCTTC

clone_size: .
v_call: TRBV29-1
d_call: TRBD1
j_call: TRBJ1-2
cdr3_length: 13
cdr3_aa: CSVDPGQGFGYTF
cdr3_nt: TGCAGCGTAGATCCGGGACAGGGGTTTGGCTACACCTTC

clone_size: many
v_call: TRBV2
d_call: TRBD1
j_call: TRBJ1-2
cdr3_length: 15
cdr3_aa: CASSERAGGGYGYTF
cdr3_nt: TGTGCCAGCAGTGAAAGGGCAGGGGGAGGCTATGGCTACACCTTC

clone_size: many
v_call: TRBV13
d_call: TRBD2
j_call: TRBJ2-7
cdr3_length: 15
cdr3_aa: CASSFTSALRNEQYF
cdr3_nt: TGTGCCAGCAGCTTCACTAGCGCCCTTAGGAACGAGCAGTACTTC

clone_size: few
v_call: TRBV7-2
d_call: .
j_call: TRBJ1-4
cdr3_length: 14
cdr3_aa: CASSPDVSAEKLFF
cdr3_nt: TGTGCCAGCAGCCCAGACGTCTCGGCTGAAAAACTGTTTTTT

clone_size: .
v_call: TRBV29-1
d_call: .
j_call: TRBJ1-1
cdr3_length: 13
cdr3_aa: CSALGGSRPEAFF
cdr3_nt: TGCAGCGCGCTAGGAGGTAGTCGGCCTGAAGCTTTCTTT

clone_size: many
v_call: TRBV5-1
d_call: .
j_call: TRBJ2-5
cdr3_length: 14
cdr3_aa: CASSLGQSQETQYF
cdr3_nt: TGCGCCAGCAGCTTGGGACAGTCGCAAGAGACCCAGTACTTC

clone_size: many
v_call: TRBV20-1
d_call: .
j_call: TRBJ1-1
cdr3_length: 15
cdr3_aa: CSATQPGRRNTEAFF
cdr3_nt: TGCAGTGCTACACAACCGGGACGGCGAAACACTGAAGCTTTCTTT

clone_size: many
v_call: TRBV5-1
d_call: .
j_call: TRBJ2-3
cdr3_length: 13
cdr3_aa: CASSPTSTDTQYF
cdr3_nt: TGCGCCAGCAGTCCGACTAGCACAGATACGCAGTATTTT

clone_size: .
v_call: TRBV5-4
d_call: .
j_call: TRBJ1-1
cdr3_length: 15
cdr3_aa: CASSLGWGQGTEAFF
cdr3_nt: TGTGCCAGCAGCTTGGGCTGGGGGCAAGGCACTGAAGCTTTCTTT

clone_size: many
v_call: TRBV6-2/TRBV6-3
d_call: .
j_call: TRBJ2-7
cdr3_length: 13
cdr3_aa: CASSQGVAYEQYF
cdr3_nt: TGTGCCAGCAGTCAAGGGGTCGCTTACGAGCAGTACTTC

clone_size: many
v_call: TRBV7-8
d_call: .
j_call: TRBJ1-1
cdr3_length: 14
cdr3_aa: CASSLEWGVPEAFF
cdr3_nt: TGTGCCAGCAGCTTAGAGTGGGGGGTGCCTGAAGCTTTCTTT

clone_size: many
v_call: TRBV6-2/TRBV6-3
d_call: .
j_call: TRBJ1-1
cdr3_length: 15
cdr3_aa: CASSLLRRGDTEAFF
cdr3_nt: TGTGCCAGCAGTCTATTGCGGAGGGGAGACACTGAAGCTTTCTTT

clone_size: many
v_call: TRBV5-4
d_call: TRBD2
j_call: TRBJ2-3
cdr3_length: 15
cdr3_aa: CASSPSGGGSDTQYF
cdr3_nt: TGTGCCAGCAGCCCAAGCGGGGGGGGCTCAGATACGCAGTATTTT

clone_size: many
v_call: TRBV29-1
d_call: .
j_call: TRBJ1-4
cdr3_length: 14
cdr3_aa: CSVGSPSLNEKLFF
cdr3_nt: TGCAGCGTTGGGTCCCCGAGCTTGAATGAAAAACTGTTTTTT

clone_size: few
v_call: TRBV5-1
d_call: .
j_call: TRBJ2-5
cdr3_length: 15
cdr3_aa: CASSLSTHTQETQYF
cdr3_nt: TGCGCCAGCAGCTTATCGACACACACCCAAGAGACCCAGTACTTC

clone_size: many
v_call: TRBV10-3
d_call: .
j_call: TRBJ2-7
cdr3_length: 11
cdr3_aa: CAISEIYEQYF
cdr3_nt: TGTGCCATCAGTGAAATCTACGAGCAGTACTTC

clone_size: many
v_call: TRBV18
d_call: TRBD1
j_call: TRBJ1-5
cdr3_length: 14
cdr3_aa: CASSEDRVQQPQHF
cdr3_nt: TGTGCCAGCTCAGAGGACAGGGTACAACAGCCCCAGCATTTT

clone_size: many
v_call: TRBV20-1
d_call: .
j_call: TRBJ1-4
cdr3_length: 15
cdr3_aa: CSARDHGGTGEKLFF
cdr3_nt: TGCAGTGCTAGAGATCATGGGGGAACGGGTGAAAAACTGTTTTTT

clone_size: many
v_call: TRBV20-1
d_call: .
j_call: TRBJ2-7
cdr3_length: 11
cdr3_aa: CSARDGAGTYF
cdr3_nt: TGCAGTGCTAGAGATGGGGCAGGGACCTACTTC

clone_size: .
v_call: TRBV6-2/TRBV6-3
d_call: .
j_call: TRBJ1-5
cdr3_length: 20
cdr3_aa: CASSYAQGRQLPYSNQPQHF
cdr3_nt: TGTGCCAGCAGTTACGCTCAGGGTCGACAGTTGCCTTATAGCAATCAGCCCCAGCATTTT

clone_size: few
v_call: TRBV11-2
d_call: .
j_call: TRBJ1-4
cdr3_length: 16
cdr3_aa: CASSLVSAGPNEKLFF
cdr3_nt: TGTGCCAGCAGCTTAGTTTCGGCAGGTCCTAATGAAAAACTGTTTTTT

clone_size: .
v_call: TRBV12-3/TRBV12-4
d_call: .
j_call: TRBJ2-3
cdr3_length: 13
cdr3_aa: CASQTPGPDTQYF
cdr3_nt: TGTGCCAGCCAGACTCCGGGCCCAGATACGCAGTATTTT

clone_size: many
v_call: TRBV7-9
d_call: .
j_call: TRBJ1-1
cdr3_length: 13
cdr3_aa: CASGGRLNTEAFF
cdr3_nt: TGTGCCAGCGGAGGACGCCTAAACACTGAAGCTTTCTTT

clone_size: .
v_call: TRBV6-5
d_call: .
j_call: TRBJ2-5
cdr3_length: 14
cdr3_aa: CASSYITAQETQYF
cdr3_nt: TGTGCCAGCAGTTACATAACGGCACAAGAGACCCAGTACTTC

clone_size: .
v_call: TRBV7-2
d_call: .
j_call: TRBJ2-2
cdr3_length: 14
cdr3_aa: CASSFRQGPGELFF
cdr3_nt: TGTGCCAGCAGCTTTAGGCAGGGTCCCGGGGAGCTGTTTTTT

clone_size: many
v_call: TRBV15
d_call: .
j_call: TRBJ2-6
cdr3_length: 17
cdr3_aa: CATSSSEGSSGANVLTF
cdr3_nt: TGTGCCACCAGCAGTTCAGAGGGCTCCTCTGGGGCCAACGTCCTGACTTTC

clone_size: many
v_call: TRBV5-6
d_call: .
j_call: TRBJ2-7
cdr3_length: 17
cdr3_aa: CASSLGAGTGSTYEQYF
cdr3_nt: TGTGCCAGCAGCTTGGGGGCCGGAACAGGGTCAACCTACGAGCAGTACTTC

clone_size: .
v_call: TRBV20-1
d_call: .
j_call: TRBJ2-7
cdr3_length: 14
cdr3_aa: CSARIPKALNEQYF
cdr3_nt: TGCAGTGCTAGAATCCCGAAAGCTCTGAACGAGCAGTACTTC

clone_size: few
v_call: TRBV27
d_call: .
j_call: TRBJ1-6
cdr3_length: 12
cdr3_aa: CASSFANSPLHF
cdr3_nt: TGTGCCAGCAGTTTCGCGAATTCACCCCTCCACTTT

clone_size: .
v_call: TRBV4-3
d_call: TRBD1
j_call: TRBJ1-1
cdr3_length: 15
cdr3_aa: CASSQKGQGGTEAFF
cdr3_nt: TGCGCCAGCAGTCAAAAGGGACAGGGGGGAACTGAAGCTTTCTTT

clone_size: many
v_call: TRBV9
d_call: TRBD1
j_call: TRBJ1-4
cdr3_length: 15
cdr3_aa: CASSVQTGEDEKLFF
cdr3_nt: TGTGCCAGCAGCGTCCAGACAGGGGAAGATGAAAAACTGTTTTTT

clone_size: many
v_call: TRBV7-2
d_call: .
j_call: TRBJ2-5
cdr3_length: 13
cdr3_aa: CASSLWGKETQYF
cdr3_nt: TGTGCCAGCAGCTTATGGGGGAAAGAGACCCAGTACTTC

clone_size: many
v_call: TRBV29-1
d_call: TRBD1
j_call: TRBJ1-1
cdr3_length: 13
cdr3_aa: CSVATGGGTEAFF
cdr3_nt: TGCAGCGTGGCGACAGGGGGCGGCACTGAAGCTTTCTTT

clone_size: many
v_call: TRBV5-8
d_call: .
j_call: TRBJ1-5
cdr3_length: 15
cdr3_aa: CASSRDSYSNQPQHF
cdr3_nt: TGTGCCAGCAGCCGCGACTCCTATAGCAATCAGCCCCAGCATTTT

clone_size: .
v_call: TRBV5-1
d_call: .
j_call: TRBJ2-1
cdr3_length: 15
cdr3_aa: CASSRGRVTFNEQFF
cdr3_nt: TGCGCCAGCAGCCGAGGCAGGGTAACTTTCAATGAGCAGTTCTTC

clone_size: .
v_call: TRBV5-6
d_call: TRBD1
j_call: TRBJ1-5
cdr3_length: 15
cdr3_aa: CASSLLGQGNQPQHF
cdr3_nt: TGTGCCAGCAGCTTATTGGGACAGGGCAATCAGCCCCAGCATTTT

clone_size: many
v_call: TRBV20-1
d_call: .
j_call: TRBJ2-1
cdr3_length: 11
cdr3_aa: CSARVRGEQFF
cdr3_nt: TGCAGTGCTAGAGTCAGGGGCGAGCAGTTCTTC

clone_size: many
v_call: TRBV28
d_call: .
j_call: TRBJ1-1
cdr3_length: 14
cdr3_aa: CASRSPQANTEAFF
cdr3_nt: TGTGCCAGCAGGTCCCCGCAGGCGAACACTGAAGCTTTCTTT

clone_size: few
v_call: TRBV7-9
d_call: TRBD1
j_call: TRBJ1-6
cdr3_length: 15
cdr3_aa: CASSTPGTENSPLHF
cdr3_nt: TGTGCCAGCAGCACCCCCGGGACAGAGAATTCACCCCTCCACTTT

clone_size: .
v_call: TRBV6-5
d_call: .
j_call: TRBJ2-2
cdr3_length: 12
cdr3_aa: CASTGIIGELFF
cdr3_nt: TGTGCCAGCACGGGGATCATCGGGGAGCTGTTTTTT

clone_size: .
v_call: TRBV12-3/TRBV12-4
d_call: .
j_call: TRBJ1-2
cdr3_length: 15
cdr3_aa: CASSPYPPGVHGYTF
cdr3_nt: TGTGCCAGCAGCCCCTACCCGCCCGGGGTCCATGGCTACACCTTC

clone_size: .
v_call: TRBV2
d_call: .
j_call: TRBJ1-1
cdr3_length: 14
cdr3_aa: CASSPGAVNTEAFF
cdr3_nt: TGTGCCAGCAGCCCGGGAGCGGTCAACACTGAAGCTTTCTTT